One and the same sample provided the 17 T cell receptor beta chains below, sequenced in a study of cytomegalovirus exposure and HLA in healthy donors. It was with 60 Vbeta and 13 Jbeta primers that the PCR ran. TCRdb keeps only in-frame clones here, not all; method: immunoSEQ multiplex PCR. The sample holds roughly 150,000 clones, around 68% seen once. The material sequenced was PBMCs. These receptors were collected from a man between 25 and 39 years old in good health and CMV-seropositive.

This chain connects TRBV9 to TRBJ2-5; weak D call: TRBD1 (6 bases). The CDR3 consists of 17 residues. The ends were cut back, 2 bases at V and 1 base at J, with 18 bases in the middle. Germline V gene data show CDR1 as SGDLS and CDR2 as YYNGEE. The CDR3 nucleotides are TGTGCCAGCAGCGTCTCAGGGGACGGCCCGGGCCAAGAGACCCAGTACTTC. It translates to CASSVSGDGPGQETQYF.

The chain links TRBV11-2 to TRBJ1-1; D is undetermined. The CDR3 length is 13 residues. CDR1 is SGHAT and CDR2 is FQNNGV in the germline V gene. The germline V and J ends were trimmed by 4 bases and 0 bases, with 6 bases remaining between them. CDR3 in amino acids: CASSSSLNTEAFF. The CDR3 bases are TGTGCCAGCAGCTCATCATTGAACACTGAAGCTTTCTTT.

The chain links TRBV5-1 to TRBJ2-7; 8 nucleotides agree with TRBD2. Germline V gene lookup returns CDR1 SGHRS and CDR2 YFSETQ. V shed 4 bases, J shed 2 bases, and the junction held 8 bases outside the gene matches. The CDR3 consists of 15 residues. The CDR3 DNA reads TGCGCCAGCAGCCCCCCCAACGGGAGGGCCTACGAGCAGTACTTC. This codes for CASSPPNGRAYEQYF.

The chain joins TRBV5-6 to TRBJ1-2, with a tentative D call TRBD1 (6 bases). Germline CDR1 SGHDT, CDR2 YYEEEE. This CDR3 has 14 residues. V shed 4 bases and J shed 2 bases, with 12 bases lying between them. The CDR3 sequence: CASSPTGQNYGYTF. CDR3 DNA: TGTGCCAGCAGCCCGACCGGACAGAACTATGGCTACACCTTC. Full variable domain (missing parts from reference TRBV5-6 and TRBJ1-2): DAGVTQSPTHLIKTRGQQVTLRCSPKSGHDTVSWYQQALGQGPQFIFQYYEEEERQRGNFPDRFSGHQFPNYSSELNVNALLLGDSALYLCASSPTGQNYGYTFGSGTRLTVV.

This chain connects TRBV28 to TRBJ2-7, with a tentative D call TRBD1 (5 bases). Trimming left V 2 bases short and J 3 bases short, with 17 bases between. CDR3 length: 16 residues. The V gene's germline CDR1 is MDHEN and CDR2 SYDVKM. CDR3 sequence: CASSLRIWSRDYEQYF. The CDR3 DNA reads as TGTGCCAGCAGTTTACGCATTTGGAGCAGGGACTACGAGCAGTACTTC.

The chain links TRBV5-1 to TRBJ2-7; D is uncertain. The CDR3 runs to 14 residues. Germline V gene sequence: CDR1 SGHRS, CDR2 YFSETQ. V lost 5 bases and J lost 0, with 12 bases in between. For the CDR3, the DNA is TGCGCCAGCAGTCCCGTGATTAGCTCCTACGAGCAGTACTTC. This encodes CASSPVISSYEQYF.

There are a few counts of this clone. The chain has TRBV13 and TRBJ1-1; D remains ambiguous. CDR3 size: 16 residues. Trimming took 2 bases from V and 0 from J, leaving 13 bases between them. The germline V gene encodes CDR1 PRHDT and CDR2 FYEKMQ (reference sequence). This CDR3 is CASSLFLGTVNTEAFF. CDR3 coding DNA: TGTGCCAGCAGCTTATTTTTAGGAACAGTGAACACTGAAGCTTTCTTT. The full variable domain, its missing parts supplied by reference TRBV13 and TRBJ1-1, is AAGVIQSPRHLIKEKRETATLKCYPIPRHDTVYWYQQGPGQDPQFLISFYEKMQSDKGSIPDRFSAQQFSDYHSELNMSSLELGDSALYFCASSLFLGTVNTEAFFGQGTRLTVV.

The chain couples TRBV5-1 to TRBJ1-2; no clear D gene. The V gene's germline CDR1 is SGHRS and CDR2 YFSETQ. The CDR3 loop spans 15 amino acids. Between the trimmed V and J ends, which lost 0 bases and 3 bases, there was a span of 12 bases. CDR3 DNA: TGCGCCAGCAGCTTGGAGCCGGCGAGCGACTATGGCTACACCTTC. Protein product: CASSLEPASDYGYTF.

This clone occurred a few times. The gene calls are TRBV28 and TRBJ2-1, with TRBD2 identical over 10 bases. Germline CDR1 is MDHEN and CDR2 is SYDVKM. V shed 3 bases, J shed 0 bases, and the junction held 2 bases outside the gene matches. The CDR3 has 16 residues. The CDR3 spells CASSFGLAASYNEQFF. CDR3 bases: TGTGCCAGCAGTTTCGGACTAGCGGCCTCCTACAATGAGCAGTTCTTC.

This chain uses TRBV2 with TRBJ1-5, with 9 bases aligning to TRBD1. This CDR3 comprises 14 residues. Germline V gene sequence: CDR1 SNHLY, CDR2 FYNNEI. V was clipped by 5 bases and J by 5 bases; unmatched bases: 4. CDR3 residues: CASSPRQGDQPQHF. Here the CDR3 DNA reads TGTGCCAGCAGTCCGCGACAGGGGGATCAGCCCCAGCATTTT.

Note on this clone: The CDR3 does not close with the conserved phenylalanine or tryptophan, likely indicating a read error. It is unclear where the CDR3 begins or ends on the DNA, so no DNA is shown, and the CDR3 is as TCRdb lists it. CDR3 in amino acids: CASRTTGGPLIP. The rearrangement joins TRBV10-2 to TRBJ2-7; the table's D call, TRBD2, was not checked against the DNA. Germline V gene data show CDR1 as WSHSY and CDR2 as SAAADI. Both ends counted, the CDR3 spans 12 residues.

The chain's CDR3 is CASSLQGGTEAFF. For the CDR3, the DNA is TGTGCCAGCAGCTTGCAGGGCGGCACTGAAGCTTTCTTT. The chain is built from TRBV11-3 and TRBJ1-1; D may be TRBD1 (5 bases). Germline V gene lookup returns CDR1 SGHNT and CDR2 YENEEA. The CDR3 length is 13 residues. Trimming took 3 bases from V and 4 from J, leaving 9 bases between them.

The table lists this clone with a few counts. The rearrangement uses TRBV28 and TRBJ2-7, with D possibly being TRBD1 (6 bases). Germline V gene data show CDR1 as MDHEN and CDR2 as SYDVKM. The CDR3 has 13 residues. V was shortened by 4 bases and J by 4 bases, with 11 bases between the two germline ends. CDR3 sequence (DNA): TGTGCCAGCAGTTCGGTAGGACAGTACGAGCAGTACTTC. It specifies CASSSVGQYEQYF.

The rearrangement links TRBV9 to TRBJ2-7, with D perhaps TRBD2 (6 bases). V shed 6 bases and J shed 3 bases, with 16 bases lying between them. Germline CDR1 reads SGDLS; CDR2 reads YYNGEE. There are 14 residues in the CDR3. DNA of the CDR3: TGTGCCAGCAACCCATTACCGGGGGTCTACGAGCAGTACTTC. It specifies CASNPLPGVYEQYF.

The V gene is TRBV10-1, the J gene TRBJ2-7; TRBD2 agrees at 8 bases. Germline assignment: CDR1 WNHNN and CDR2 SYGVQD (reference sequence). The CDR3 totals 13 residues. V lost 6 bases to trimming and J lost 3 bases; unmatched junction nucleotides: 4. This chain's CDR3 is CASSSGSYYEQYF. As DNA, the CDR3 is TGCGCCAGCAGCAGCGGGAGTTACTACGAGCAGTACTTC.

The CDR3 loop reads CAWGAIRGYTF. The CDR3 DNA follows: TGTGCCTGGGGGGCGATCAGGGGCTACACCTTC. The chain joins TRBV30 to TRBJ1-2, with D tentatively TRBD1 (5 bases). CDR3 length: 11 amino acids. Germline V gene data show CDR1 as GTSNPN and CDR2 as SVGIG (reference sequence). Between the trimmed V and J ends, which lost 5 bases and 8 bases, there was a span of 12 bases.

Here the CDR3 DNA reads TGTGCCAGCAGGGGGCTCAAGGGAGGGCTCAATGAGCAGTTCTTC. Translating gives CASRGLKGGLNEQFF. The J gene is TRBJ2-1, the V gene TRBV2, with TRBD2 matching 7 bases. V lost 6 bases and J lost 6; bases outside the gene matches: 11. Germline values: CDR1 SNHLY, CDR2 FYNNEI. The CDR3 length is 15 residues.